A single sample gave rise to the 7 T cell receptor beta chains below, sequenced in a study of T cell responses to AZD1222 COVID-19 vaccine. Using immunoSEQ multiplex PCR, the repertoire was profiled, and TCRdb retains in-frame clones only, with some absent. This repertoire shows 45,000 to 50,000 clones, around nine tenths found once; its top ten account for less than 6%. Material: peripheral blood, obtained 28 days after the second AZD1222 dose. These TCRs come from an adult who received the AZD1222 COVID-19 vaccine.

This sequence joins TRBV10-3 and TRBJ2-1; TRBD1 is a possible D gene (6 bases). This CDR3 spans 15 amino acids. Germline CDR1 is ENHRY and CDR2 is SYGVKD. Trimming shortened V by 3 bases and J by 9 bases, and 18 bases separated the two germline ends. The CDR3 is CAISDHRAARGEQFF. DNA for the CDR3: TGTGCCATCAGTGACCACAGGGCTGCGAGGGGTGAGCAGTTCTTC.

This chain uses TRBV29-1 with TRBJ2-2; 8 nucleotides line up with TRBD2. CDR1 is SQVTM and CDR2 is ANQGSEA in the germline V gene. The CDR3 covers 15 residues. Trimming removed 6 bases from V and 0 bases from J; junction bases left unmatched: 6. The DNA for the CDR3 is TGCAGCGTGACGGGGGGGGACGCGAACACCGGGGAGCTGTTTTTT. Residues: CSVTGGDANTGELFF.

The table lists this clone with a few counts. The rearrangement uses TRBV5-1 and TRBJ1-6; TRBD1 agrees at 7 bases. Germline V CDR1 and CDR2: SGHRS, YFSETQ. V lost 2 bases, J lost 8 bases, and 4 bases stayed unmatched. The CDR3 spans 14 residues. CDR3 nucleotides: TGCGCCAGCAGCTTCGGGACAGAAGATTCACCCCTCCACTTT. It yields the protein CASSFGTEDSPLHF.

This rearrangement joins TRBV7-3 to TRBJ2-1, with no clear D. The CDR3 totals 16 residues. V was pared by 3 bases and J by 0 bases, with 12 bases between. The V gene's germline CDR1 is SGHTA and CDR2 FQGTGA. This CDR3 is CASSFSGQSSYNEQFF. CDR3 sequence (DNA): TGTGCCAGCAGCTTTTCTGGTCAGAGCTCCTACAATGAGCAGTTCTTC.

This chain connects TRBV5-1 to TRBJ2-5; D is uncertain. Trimming stripped 4 bases from V and 0 bases from J, with 7 bases between. The CDR3 extends over 13 amino acids. Germline V gene sequence: CDR1 SGHRS, CDR2 YFSETQ. CDR3: CASSVGYQETQYF. Written as DNA, the CDR3 is TGCGCCAGCAGCGTGGGGTACCAAGAGACCCAGTACTTC.

The rearrangement links TRBV29-1 to TRBJ2-1; D not resolved. Deletions cut 0 bases from V and 7 bases from J, with 7 bases between. The CDR3 loop spans 12 amino acids. Germline values: CDR1 SQVTM, CDR2 ANQGSEA. CDR3 protein: CSVEEGINEQFF. CDR3 nucleotides: TGCAGCGTTGAAGAGGGCATTAATGAGCAGTTCTTC.

The chain joins TRBV4-3 to TRBJ1-6; a possible D gene is TRBD1 (5 bases). V lost 0 bases and J 11 bases, leaving 11 bases between the germline ends. This CDR3 has 14 residues. Germline V CDR1 and CDR2: LGHNA, YSLEER. CDR3 sequence (DNA): TGCGCCAGCAGCCAAGACAGGGTATCTGCACCCCTCCACTTT. It is translated as CASSQDRVSAPLHF.